The source of this T cell receptor beta chain is a study of Graves' ophthalmopathy and Graves' hyperthyroidism. Study outcomes and limitations: Using 13 signatures, a model distinguished ophthalmopathy from stable hyperthyroidism, reaching around 86% sensitivity and 65% to 84% specificity. Blood also held most thyroid clonotypes expanded above 0.001 frequency.

As to this clonotype: Its antigen is undetermined.

CDR3 length: 13 residues. The germline gives CDR1 ENHRY, CDR2 SYGVKD. After removal of 7 bases from V and 3 bases from J, the junction contained 6 bases not matched to a gene. Amplification from RNA transcripts yielded the TCR beta CDR3 regions. Amplification began with first-round RT-PCR using HTBI primers, then second-round multiplex PCR was performed. TCRdb called the multiplex PCR reads again in MiXCR, with one record for every CDR3 protein. Among about 500,000 distinct CDR3 sequences listed, under 45% were seen once. Physicians reached a diagnosis by relying on clinical symptoms, serum thyroxine, TRAb, thyroid ultrasound and orbital computed tomography.

Sequences were obtained from peripheral blood or thyroid tissue (not recorded which). The clonotype comes from an adult man with Graves' hyperthyroidism. This chain joins TRBV10-3 and TRBJ2-7, with TRBD1 matching 7 bases. CDR3 DNA: TGTGCCATCACCAGGGACAGTCTCTACGAGCAGTACTTC. Translation: CAITRDSLYEQYF.